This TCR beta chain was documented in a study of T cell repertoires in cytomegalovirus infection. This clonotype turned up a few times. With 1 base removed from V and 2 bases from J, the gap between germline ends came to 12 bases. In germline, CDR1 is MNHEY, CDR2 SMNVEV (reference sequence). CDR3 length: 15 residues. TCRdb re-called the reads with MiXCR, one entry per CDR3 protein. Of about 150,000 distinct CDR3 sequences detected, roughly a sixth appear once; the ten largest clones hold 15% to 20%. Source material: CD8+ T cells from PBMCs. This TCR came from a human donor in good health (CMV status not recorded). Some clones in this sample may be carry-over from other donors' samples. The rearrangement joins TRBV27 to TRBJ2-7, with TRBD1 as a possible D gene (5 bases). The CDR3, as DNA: TGTGCCAGCAGTTTATACGGACACCCCACCTACGAGCAGTACTTC. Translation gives CASSLYGHPTYEQYF.